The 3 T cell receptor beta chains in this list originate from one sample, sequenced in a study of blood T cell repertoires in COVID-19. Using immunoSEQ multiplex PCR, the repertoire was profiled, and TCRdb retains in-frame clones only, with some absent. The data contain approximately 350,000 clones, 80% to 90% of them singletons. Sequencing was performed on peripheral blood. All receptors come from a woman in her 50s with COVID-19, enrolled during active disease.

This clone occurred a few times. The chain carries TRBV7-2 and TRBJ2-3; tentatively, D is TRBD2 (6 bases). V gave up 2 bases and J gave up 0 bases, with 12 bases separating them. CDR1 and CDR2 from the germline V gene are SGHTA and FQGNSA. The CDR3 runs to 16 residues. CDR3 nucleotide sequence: TGTGCCAGCAGCTTAATGAGTCGGGGGAGCACAGATACGCAGTATTTT. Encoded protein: CASSLMSRGSTDTQYF.

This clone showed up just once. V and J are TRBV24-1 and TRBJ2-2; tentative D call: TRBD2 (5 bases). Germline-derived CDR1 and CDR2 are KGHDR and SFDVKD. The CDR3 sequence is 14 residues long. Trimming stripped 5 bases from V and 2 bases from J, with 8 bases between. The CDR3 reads CATSGRENTGELFF. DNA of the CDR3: TGTGCCACCAGTGGACGGGAAAACACCGGGGAGCTGTTTTTT.

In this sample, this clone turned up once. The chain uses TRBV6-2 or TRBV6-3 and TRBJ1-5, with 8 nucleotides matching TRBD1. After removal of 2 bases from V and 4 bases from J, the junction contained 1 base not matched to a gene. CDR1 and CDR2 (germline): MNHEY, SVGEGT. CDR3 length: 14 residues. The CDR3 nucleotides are TGTGCCAGCAGTTACACAGGGGGAAATCAGCCCCAGCATTTT. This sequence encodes CASSYTGGNQPQHF.